A single sample is the source of the 16 T cell receptor beta chains below, sequenced in a study of T cell responses to AZD1222 COVID-19 vaccine. Measured with immunoSEQ multiplex PCR; TCRdb has only the in-frame clones, and not every one. The sample records over 85,000 clones, around 89% being singletons. The sequences come from peripheral blood, collected on day 0 of AZD1222 vaccination. These receptors were collected from an adult in good health.

V and J are TRBV7-3 and TRBJ1-2, with D possibly matching TRBD1 (6 bases). CDR1 and CDR2 (germline): SGHTA, FQGTGA. CDR3 length equals 16 residues. Trimming stripped 2 bases from V and 4 bases from J, with 17 bases between. This CDR3 reads CASSLVEGGTFYGYTF. CDR3 DNA sequence: TGTGCCAGCAGCTTAGTCGAGGGTGGGACATTCTATGGCTACACCTTC.

J is TRBJ2-5 and V is TRBV2; possibly TRBD2 for D (6 bases). V lost 4 bases and J lost 5, with 8 bases in between. From germline, CDR1 is SNHLY and CDR2 FYNNEI. The CDR3 contains 12 residues. CDR3 in DNA: TGTGCCAGCAGTGCGGCGGGGGAGACCCAGTACTTC. This codes for CASSAAGETQYF.

V and J are TRBV6-5 and TRBJ2-5; tentative D call: TRBD1 (5 bases). CDR1 is MNHEY and CDR2 is SVGAGI in the germline V gene. V lost 4 bases and J lost 3, with 15 bases in between. The CDR3 spans 15 residues. CDR3: CASSLLPDKEETQYF. CDR3 bases: TGTGCCAGCAGTTTACTCCCGGACAAGGAAGAGACCCAGTACTTC.

This chain joins TRBV12-3 or TRBV12-4 and TRBJ1-5; D ambiguous. The CDR3 has 13 amino acids. The V and J ends lost 4 bases and 4 bases respectively, with 8 bases between them. CDR3: CASSSEENQPQHF. For the CDR3, the DNA is TGTGCCAGCAGTTCGGAGGAGAATCAGCCCCAGCATTTT.

The V call is TRBV7-2, the J call TRBJ1-5; TRBD1 agrees at 10 bases. V lost 1 base to trimming and J lost 5 bases; unmatched junction nucleotides: 8. CDR3 length equals 17 residues. The V gene's germline CDR1 is SGHTA and CDR2 FQGNSA. CDR3 protein: CASSLGDPGQGYQPQHF. DNA of the CDR3: TGTGCCAGCAGCTTAGGAGACCCGGGACAGGGGTATCAGCCCCAGCATTTT.

The chain recombines TRBV7-8 with TRBJ1-5, with D unresolved. Per the germline V gene, CDR1 is SGHVS and CDR2 is FQNEAQ. Deletions cut 1 base from V and 1 base from J, with 11 bases between. The CDR3 runs to 16 residues. CDR3 residues: CASSLVSGMSNQPQHF. CDR3 nucleotide sequence: TGTGCCAGCAGCTTAGTTTCCGGGATGAGCAATCAGCCCCAGCATTTT.

This rearrangement joins TRBV6-5 to TRBJ2-7, with a weak D call TRBD2 (6 bases). CDR3 size: 15 residues. Trimming removed 5 bases from V and 0 bases from J, with 14 bases in between. CDR1 and CDR2 (germline): MNHEY, SVGAGI. CDR3 loop: CASSRGTSSSYEQYF. The CDR3 bases are TGTGCCAGCAGTCGCGGGACTTCTAGCTCCTACGAGCAGTACTTC.

This clone was seen just once. V and J are TRBV6-5 and TRBJ1-1; a possible D gene is TRBD1 (5 bases). The CDR3 length is 15 residues. The V gene lost 5 bases and the J gene lost 4 bases, with 17 bases spanning the gap. The V gene's germline CDR1 is MNHEY and CDR2 SVGAGI. The CDR3 spells CASSRSGNPSTEAFF. The CDR3, as DNA: TGTGCCAGCAGTAGGTCAGGGAACCCCTCCACTGAAGCTTTCTTT.

This chain connects TRBV7-8 to TRBJ1-2; D possibly corresponds to TRBD1 (5 bases). Germline lookup yields CDR1 SGHVS and CDR2 FQNEAQ. The CDR3 has 16 residues. Trimming left V 1 base short and J 4 bases short, with 16 bases between. This CDR3 is CASSLVSTGVGYGYTF. CDR3 sequence (DNA): TGTGCCAGCAGCTTAGTGTCCACGGGGGTCGGCTATGGCTACACCTTC.

This chain connects TRBV9 to TRBJ1-3; no definite D call. CDR3 size: 14 residues. V was shortened by 2 bases and J by 0 bases, with 6 bases between the two germline ends. The germline V gene encodes CDR1 SGDLS and CDR2 YYNGEE. In nucleotides, the CDR3 is TGTGCCAGCAGCGTCTCGTTCTCTGGAAACACCATATATTTT. The encoded protein is CASSVSFSGNTIYF.

V is TRBV2 and J is TRBJ2-7, with no clear D. This CDR3 has 10 amino acids. Germline V gene data show CDR1 as SNHLY and CDR2 as FYNNEI. The V and J ends lost 3 bases and 3 bases respectively, with 0 bases between them. This CDR3 reads CASSDYEQYF. In DNA, the CDR3 is TGTGCCAGCAGTGACTACGAGCAGTACTTC.

J is TRBJ1-3 and V is TRBV21-1. TRBV21-1 is a documented pseudogene. This CDR3 spans 16 amino acids. The CDR3 region has the DNA TGTGCCAGCAGTTTCTTAAAGGCCAGCTCTGGAAACACCATATATTTT. This codes for CASSFLKASSGNTIYF.

The rearrangement joins TRBV19 to TRBJ2-7; weak D call: TRBD1 (6 bases). The CDR3 is 14 amino acids. The germline V gene has CDR1 LNHDA and CDR2 SQIVND (reference sequence). The V gene lost 4 bases and the J gene lost 6 bases, with 16 bases spanning the gap. This CDR3 reads CASSTGQGRGEQYF. DNA of the CDR3: TGTGCCAGTAGTACAGGCCAGGGGAGAGGCGAGCAGTACTTC.

This clone was counted between two and nine times. The chain's CDR3 is CASSLDRLTYEQYF. CDR3 sequence (DNA): TGCGCCAGCAGCTTGGACAGGTTAACCTACGAGCAGTACTTC. The chain couples TRBV5-1 to TRBJ2-7; tentatively, D is TRBD1 (5 bases). Germline-derived CDR1 and CDR2 are SGHRS and YFSETQ. This CDR3 region has 14 residues. Trimming pared 0 bases from V and 2 bases from J, leaving 9 bases between.

The CDR3 loop is CASSQSLGTGNQPQHF. The DNA of the CDR3 is TGCGCCAGCAGTCAATCTCTCGGGACAGGAAATCAGCCCCAGCATTTT. The chain is built from TRBV23-1 and TRBJ1-5, with 8 nucleotides matching TRBD1. TRBV23-1 is placed among ORFs of uncertain function. Trimming removed 0 bases from V and 4 bases from J; junction bases left unmatched: 5. The CDR3 totals 16 residues.

The genes are TRBV7-2 and TRBJ2-5, with no clear D. This CDR3 spans 14 amino acids. V shed 1 base and J shed 1 base, with 7 bases lying between them. CDR1 is SGHTA, CDR2 FQGNSA, per germline. CDR3 sequence (DNA): TGTGCCAGCAGCTTAGAACAGATCCAAGAGACCCAGTACTTC. This encodes CASSLEQIQETQYF.